The T cell receptor beta chain described here comes from a study of blood T cell repertoires in COVID-19. Assay: immunoSEQ multiplex PCR; the TCRdb copy retains only in-frame clones and omits some. This sample has 100,000 to 150,000 clones, with more than 70% found just once. With 6 bases removed from V and 4 bases from J, the gap between germline ends came to 13 bases. This CDR3 spans 14 amino acids. Germline V CDR1 and CDR2: KGHSH, LQKENI. This TCR was recovered from a woman older than 75 with acute or convalescent COVID-19. Sequencing input: peripheral blood. V usage is TRBV18 and J usage is TRBJ1-3; TRBD1 might be the D (5 bases). The CDR3 protein is CASSQGSGGNTIYF. In nucleotides, the CDR3 is TGTGCCAGCTCCCAGGGAAGTGGAGGAAACACCATATATTTT.